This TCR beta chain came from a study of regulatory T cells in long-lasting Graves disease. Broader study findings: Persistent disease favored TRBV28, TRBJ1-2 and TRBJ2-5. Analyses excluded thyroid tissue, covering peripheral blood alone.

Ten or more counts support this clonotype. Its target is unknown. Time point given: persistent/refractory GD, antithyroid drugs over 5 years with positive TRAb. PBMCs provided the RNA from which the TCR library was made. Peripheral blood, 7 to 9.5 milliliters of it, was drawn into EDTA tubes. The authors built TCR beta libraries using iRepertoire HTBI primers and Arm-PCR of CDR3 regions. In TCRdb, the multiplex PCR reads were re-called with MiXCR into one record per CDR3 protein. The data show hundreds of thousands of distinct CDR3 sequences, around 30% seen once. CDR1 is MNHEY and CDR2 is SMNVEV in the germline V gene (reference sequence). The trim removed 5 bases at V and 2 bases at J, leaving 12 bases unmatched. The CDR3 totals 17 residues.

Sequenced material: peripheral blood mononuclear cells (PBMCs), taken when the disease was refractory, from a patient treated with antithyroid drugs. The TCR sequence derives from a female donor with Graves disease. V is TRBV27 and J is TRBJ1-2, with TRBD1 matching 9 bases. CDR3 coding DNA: TGTGCCAGCAGTCCTATCCTGACAGGGGGACTAAACTATGGCTACACCTTC. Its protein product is CASSPILTGGLNYGYTF.